Shown below are 9 T cell receptor beta chains from a single sample sequenced in a study of cytomegalovirus exposure and HLA in healthy donors. Amplification used 60 Vbeta primers and 13 Jbeta primers. The protocol was immunoSEQ multiplex PCR, while the TCRdb copy is restricted to in-frame clones and leaves out a portion. The data contain about 180,000 clones, approximately 79% of them singletons. The sequencing sample was made of PBMCs. Source of these receptors: a man aged 40-55 years in good health and CMV-seropositive.

The chain uses TRBV7-9 and TRBJ1-1, with a tentative D call TRBD1 (6 bases). The CDR3 runs to 13 residues. The V gene lost 4 bases and the J gene lost 8 bases, with 14 bases spanning the gap. CDR1 is SEHNR, CDR2 FQNEAQ, per germline (reference sequence). The CDR3, as DNA: TGTGCCAGCAGCTACAGGGAAGGTTTGGAAGCTTTCTTT. It encodes CASSYREGLEAFF.

The chain uses TRBV7-9 and TRBJ1-2; TRBD1 agrees at 8 bases. Trimming cost V 3 bases and J 2 bases; bases outside gene matches: 5. The CDR3 totals 15 residues. In germline, CDR1 is SEHNR, CDR2 FQNEAQ (reference sequence). CDR3 coding DNA: TGTGCCAGCAGCTTTCAGGGGGCGTTCAACTATGGCTACACCTTC. Protein: CASSFQGAFNYGYTF.

This rearrangement joins TRBV6-5 to TRBJ2-3; 10 bases align to TRBD2. CDR3 length: 15 amino acids. V shed 5 bases, J shed 3 bases, and the junction held 5 bases outside the gene matches. Germline CDR1 reads MNHEY; CDR2 reads SVGAGI. The CDR3 DNA reads as TGTGCCAGCAGTCTACTAGCGGGGACGACAGATACGCAGTATTTT. This codes for CASSLLAGTTDTQYF.

J is TRBJ2-2 and V is TRBV28; a possible D gene is TRBD2 (6 bases). Germline V gene data show CDR1 as MDHEN and CDR2 as SYDVKM. Trimming left V 6 bases short and J 8 bases short, with 19 bases between. The CDR3 extends over 15 amino acids. The CDR3 protein is CASRLAGGRGGELFF. CDR3 DNA: TGTGCCAGCAGGCTGGCCGGGGGACGGGGGGGGGAGCTGTTTTTT.

The rearrangement uses TRBV11-3 and TRBJ1-2, with 7 bases that match TRBD1. V trimming: 4 bases; J trimming: 8 bases; junction bases outside the gene matches: 4. The germline gives CDR1 SGHNT, CDR2 YENEEA. The CDR3 extends over 12 amino acids. CDR3 sequence (DNA): TGTGCCAGCAGCTGGCAGGGGGAAGGCTACACCTTC. Its translation: CASSWQGEGYTF.

The genes are TRBV29-1 and TRBJ2-5; D not certain. This CDR3 comprises 13 residues. Germline CDR1 and CDR2: SQVTM and ANQGSEA. Trimming cost V 4 bases and J 4 bases, with 13 bases left between them. The CDR3 nucleotides are TGCAGCGTTGGTCTAGTCGGCGGAGAGACCCAGTACTTC. It translates to CSVGLVGGETQYF.

The V and J genes are TRBV28 and TRBJ1-1; perhaps TRBD1 as D (5 bases). The germline V gene encodes CDR1 MDHEN and CDR2 SYDVKM. Trimming pared 5 bases from V and 7 bases from J, leaving 17 bases between. The CDR3 sequence is 14 residues long. The CDR3 nucleotides read TGTGCCAGCAGTCCCCAGGGACTTCTCCGTGAAGCTTTCTTT. Its protein product is CASSPQGLLREAFF.

This rearrangement joins TRBV4-1 to TRBJ2-1, with TRBD2 matching over 7 bases. V trimming: 2 bases; J trimming: 9 bases; junction bases outside the gene matches: 16. CDR1 MGHRA and CDR2 YSYEKL come from the germline V gene. The CDR3 sequence is 17 residues long. The CDR3 is CASSQPWGGTLGGEQFF. Here the CDR3 DNA reads TGCGCCAGCAGCCAACCCTGGGGGGGGACTCTTGGTGGTGAGCAGTTCTTC.

The genes are TRBV2 and TRBJ2-1; D is possibly TRBD2 (6 bases). This CDR3 spans 14 amino acids. The ends were cut back, 8 bases at V and 0 bases at J, with 11 bases in the middle. The V gene's germline CDR1 is SNHLY and CDR2 FYNNEI. CDR3 DNA sequence: TGTGCCAGCCTGGCACTAGCCTCCTACAATGAGCAGTTCTTC. It specifies CASLALASYNEQFF.